These 15 T cell receptor beta chains were sequenced from one sample in a study of blood T cell repertoires in COVID-19. The table came from immunoSEQ multiplex PCR; TCRdb's copy has only in-frame clones and leaves some out. The table has roughly 100,000 clones, over 80% seen once. Sequences were obtained from peripheral blood. The receptors shown here come from a man in his fifties or sixties with acute or convalescent COVID-19.

V is TRBV7-6 and J is TRBJ2-3, with 8 bases identical to TRBD1. Germline CDR1 SGHVS, CDR2 FNYEAQ. The V gene end was trimmed by 4 bases and the J gene end by 2 bases; junction bases not matched to a gene: 5. The CDR3 totals 15 residues. CDR3 protein: CASSSGQGATDTQYF. The CDR3, as DNA: TGTGCCAGCAGCTCCGGACAGGGAGCCACAGATACGCAGTATTTT.

The chain carries TRBV12-3 or TRBV12-4 and TRBJ1-2; D is unclear. The CDR3 totals 12 residues. The V end was cut by 3 bases, the J end by 4 bases, with 6 bases between. CDR3 in amino acids: CASSFGSYGYTF. In DNA form, the CDR3 reads TGTGCCAGCAGTTTTGGGAGCTATGGCTACACCTTC.

This chain connects TRBV19 to TRBJ2-7; D perhaps matches TRBD1 (6 bases). V lost 9 bases, J lost 0 bases, and 15 bases lay in between. Germline-derived CDR1 and CDR2 are LNHDA and SQIVND (reference sequence). The CDR3 sequence is 14 residues long. The CDR3 is CASSQQGYSYEQYF. Here the CDR3 DNA reads TGTGCCAGCTCCCAACAGGGTTACTCCTACGAGCAGTACTTC. Filled out from reference TRBV19 and TRBJ2-7, the complete variable domain reads DGGITQSPKYLFRKEGQNVTLSCEQNLNHDAMYWYRQDPGQGLRLIYYSQIVNDFQKGDIAEGYSVSREKKESFPLTVTSAQKNPTAFYLCASSQQGYSYEQYFGPGTRLTVT.

This clone was seen just once. V usage is TRBV7-9 and J usage is TRBJ1-2, with TRBD1 matching 8 bases. With 4 bases clipped from V and 8 bases from J, the junction kept 3 bases outside the gene matches. CDR3 length equals 12 residues. Germline lookup yields CDR1 SEHNR and CDR2 FQNEAQ (reference sequence). The CDR3 spells CASSSTGVGYTF. CDR3 DNA: TGTGCCAGCAGCTCGACAGGGGTCGGCTACACCTTC.

The chain couples TRBV6-6 to TRBJ2-7, with TRBD1 matching 9 bases. CDR1 and CDR2 from the germline V gene are MNHNY and SVGAGI (reference sequence). The length of the CDR3 is 13 residues. The V segment lost 7 bases and the J segment 6 bases; nucleotides outside the gene matches: 7. CDR3 DNA: TGTGCCAGCACTCAAACAGGGGGCCGCGAGCAGTACTTC. It translates to CASTQTGGREQYF.

V is TRBV9 and J is TRBJ2-7, with 7 bases identical to TRBD1. The V gene end was trimmed by 4 bases and the J gene end by 3 bases; junction bases not matched to a gene: 7. Germline CDR1 and CDR2: SGDLS and YYNGEE. The CDR3 is made up of 14 amino acids. The CDR3 DNA sequence: TGTGCCAGCAGCCCCTCGGGACAGCTCTACGAGCAGTACTTC. It yields the protein CASSPSGQLYEQYF.

V gene TRBV6-5 combines with J gene TRBJ1-4, with a tentative D call TRBD1 (5 bases). CDR3 length: 15 amino acids. CDR1 MNHEY and CDR2 SVGAGI come from the germline V gene. V shed 10 bases and J shed 0 bases, with 15 bases lying between them. CDR3 in DNA: TGTGCCACCAAGGCGGGGGGAACAACTAATGAAAAACTGTTTTTT. It encodes CATKAGGTTNEKLFF.

The genes are TRBV12-3 or TRBV12-4 and TRBJ1-3; D is possibly TRBD1 (5 bases). The CDR3 runs to 12 residues. Trimming took off 7 bases at V and 3 bases at J, with 7 bases between the two ends. The DNA for the CDR3 is TGTGCCAGCACCGACAGTGGAAACACCATATATTTT. Protein sequence: CASTDSGNTIYF.

The V call is TRBV25-1, the J call TRBJ1-1; D is uncertain. The CDR3 consists of 13 residues. CDR1 is MGHDK, CDR2 SYGVNS, per germline. Trimming removed 2 bases from V and 10 bases from J, with 14 bases in between. The CDR3 is CASSENWSTGAFF. The CDR3 DNA follows: TGTGCCAGCAGTGAAAATTGGTCCACGGGAGCTTTCTTT.

The chain employs TRBV30 and TRBJ1-4; D not resolved. CDR3 length equals 12 residues. Deletions cut 3 bases from V and 7 bases from J, with 9 bases between. Germline values: CDR1 GTSNPN, CDR2 SVGIG (reference sequence). The CDR3 bases are TGTGCCTGGAGGAGTGAGGCTGAAAAACTGTTTTTT. Encoded protein: CAWRSEAEKLFF.

The chain employs TRBV6-2 or TRBV6-3 and TRBJ2-7, with D perhaps matching TRBD2 (6 bases). The CDR3 sequence is 13 residues long. Trimming took 4 bases from V and 3 from J, leaving 10 bases between them. Germline lookup yields CDR1 MNHEY and CDR2 SVGEGT. Here the CDR3 reads CASSLEGIYEQYF. The CDR3 DNA reads as TGTGCCAGCAGTTTGGAGGGGATCTACGAGCAGTACTTC.

The chain carries TRBV27 and TRBJ1-5; 9 bases fit TRBD1. The trim removed 4 bases at V and 6 bases at J, leaving 13 bases unmatched. The CDR3 loop spans 17 amino acids. Germline V CDR1 and CDR2: MNHEY, SMNVEV (reference sequence). The CDR3 here is CASSSGQGGAYGQPQHF. The CDR3 region has the DNA TGTGCCAGCAGTTCGGGACAGGGAGGCGCATACGGTCAGCCCCAGCATTTT.

V gene TRBV6-6 combines with J gene TRBJ1-1; 8 positions match TRBD1. Germline V lookup: CDR1 MNHNY, CDR2 SVGAGI (reference sequence). The CDR3 loop spans 15 amino acids. V gave up 7 bases and J gave up 4 bases; unmatched junction bases: 11. The CDR3 bases are TGTGCCAGCAAAGAATTGACAGGGGCAATCACTGAAGCTTTCTTT. Translating it yields CASKELTGAITEAFF.

This chain connects TRBV7-9 to TRBJ1-4, with 8 bases matching TRBD1. CDR3 length equals 16 residues. CDR1 SEHNR and CDR2 FQNEAQ come from the germline V gene (reference sequence). The V gene end was trimmed by 5 bases and the J gene end by 2 bases; junction bases not matched to a gene: 7. The CDR3 region has the DNA TGTGCCAGCAGCCCGACAGGGGCAGGGACTAATGAAAAACTGTTTTTT. Protein product: CASSPTGAGTNEKLFF.

V gene TRBV6-5 combines with J gene TRBJ2-5; TRBD2 is a possible D gene (5 bases). Trimming removed 1 base from V and 1 base from J, with 7 bases in between. From germline, CDR1 is MNHEY and CDR2 SVGAGI. The CDR3 totals 14 residues. The CDR3 nucleotides are TGTGCCAGCAGTTACTTTGGGAGCCAAGAGACCCAGTACTTC. Amino acid sequence: CASSYFGSQETQYF.